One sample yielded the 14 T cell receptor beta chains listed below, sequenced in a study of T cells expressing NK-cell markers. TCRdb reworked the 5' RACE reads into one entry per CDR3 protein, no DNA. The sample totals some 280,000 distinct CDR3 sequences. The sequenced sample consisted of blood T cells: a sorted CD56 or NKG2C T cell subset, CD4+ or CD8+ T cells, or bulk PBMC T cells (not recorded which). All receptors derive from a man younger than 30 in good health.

The CDR3 protein is CASSAGGSRDEKLFF. The rearrangement joins TRBV6-4 to TRBJ1-4; TCRdb reports TRBD1, a call that lacks DNA to check it against. The CDR3 contains 15 residues. Germline assignment: CDR1 MRHNA and CDR2 SNTAGT.

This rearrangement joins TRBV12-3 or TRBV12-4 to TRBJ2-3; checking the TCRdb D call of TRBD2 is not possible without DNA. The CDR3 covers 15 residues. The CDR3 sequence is CASSFGGRLTDTQYF.

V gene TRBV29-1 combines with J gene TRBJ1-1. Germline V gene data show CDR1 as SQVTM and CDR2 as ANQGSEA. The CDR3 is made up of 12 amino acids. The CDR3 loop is CSVKTLYTEAFF.

The CDR3 reads CASTTTGANVLTF. The chain has TRBV25-1 and TRBJ2-6. This CDR3 comprises 13 residues. Germline lookup yields CDR1 MGHDK and CDR2 SYGVNS.

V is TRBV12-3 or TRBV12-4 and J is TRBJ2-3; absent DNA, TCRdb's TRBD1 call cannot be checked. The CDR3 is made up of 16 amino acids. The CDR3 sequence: CASSLAPGGYEDTQYF.

This chain's CDR3 is CASSFRGAGGETQYF. This rearrangement joins TRBV12-3 or TRBV12-4 to TRBJ2-5; the TCRdb call, TRBD1, lacks DNA for checking. The CDR3 length is 15 residues.

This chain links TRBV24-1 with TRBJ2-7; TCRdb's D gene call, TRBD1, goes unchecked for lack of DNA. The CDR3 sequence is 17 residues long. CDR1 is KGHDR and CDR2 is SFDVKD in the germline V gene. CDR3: CATSDIRTRNPFYEQYF.

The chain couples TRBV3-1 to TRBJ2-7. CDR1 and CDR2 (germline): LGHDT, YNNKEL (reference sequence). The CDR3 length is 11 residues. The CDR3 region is CASSQGYEQYF.

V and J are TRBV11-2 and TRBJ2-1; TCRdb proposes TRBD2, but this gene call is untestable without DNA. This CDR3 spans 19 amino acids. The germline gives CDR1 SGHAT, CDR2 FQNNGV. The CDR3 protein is CASRGGLAGGRSSYNEQFF.

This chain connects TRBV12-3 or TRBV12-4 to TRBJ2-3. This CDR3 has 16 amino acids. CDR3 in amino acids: CASSFSRSPWQDTQYF.

The CDR3 region is CASRSRTDYTEAFF. The V call is TRBV28, the J call TRBJ1-1. Per the germline V gene, CDR1 is MDHEN and CDR2 is SYDVKM. The CDR3 runs to 14 residues. Together with reference TRBV28 and TRBJ1-1, the CDR3 gives the full variable domain: DVKVTQSSRYLVKRTGEKVFLECVQDMDHENMFWYRQDPGLGLRLIYFSYDVKMKEKGDIPEGYSVSREKKERFSLILESASTNQTSMYLCASRSRTDYTEAFFGQGTRLTVV.

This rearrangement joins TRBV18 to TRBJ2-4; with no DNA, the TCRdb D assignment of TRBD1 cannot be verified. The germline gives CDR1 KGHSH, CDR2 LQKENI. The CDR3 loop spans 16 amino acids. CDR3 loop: CASSLTGRSTKNIQYF. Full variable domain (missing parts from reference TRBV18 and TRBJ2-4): NAGVMQNPRHLVRRRGQEARLRCSPMKGHSHVYWYRQLPEEGLKFMVYLQKENIIDESGMPKERFSAEFPKEGPSILRIQQVVRGDSAAYFCASSLTGRSTKNIQYFGAGTRLSVL.

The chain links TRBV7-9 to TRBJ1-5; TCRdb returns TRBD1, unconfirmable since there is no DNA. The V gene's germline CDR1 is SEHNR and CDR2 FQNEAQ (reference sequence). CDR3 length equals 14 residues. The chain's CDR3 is CASSSDSSNQPQHF.

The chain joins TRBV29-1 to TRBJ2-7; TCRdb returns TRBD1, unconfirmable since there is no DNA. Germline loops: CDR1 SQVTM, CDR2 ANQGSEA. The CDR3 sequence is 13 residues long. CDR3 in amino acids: CSASRDGPYEQYF.